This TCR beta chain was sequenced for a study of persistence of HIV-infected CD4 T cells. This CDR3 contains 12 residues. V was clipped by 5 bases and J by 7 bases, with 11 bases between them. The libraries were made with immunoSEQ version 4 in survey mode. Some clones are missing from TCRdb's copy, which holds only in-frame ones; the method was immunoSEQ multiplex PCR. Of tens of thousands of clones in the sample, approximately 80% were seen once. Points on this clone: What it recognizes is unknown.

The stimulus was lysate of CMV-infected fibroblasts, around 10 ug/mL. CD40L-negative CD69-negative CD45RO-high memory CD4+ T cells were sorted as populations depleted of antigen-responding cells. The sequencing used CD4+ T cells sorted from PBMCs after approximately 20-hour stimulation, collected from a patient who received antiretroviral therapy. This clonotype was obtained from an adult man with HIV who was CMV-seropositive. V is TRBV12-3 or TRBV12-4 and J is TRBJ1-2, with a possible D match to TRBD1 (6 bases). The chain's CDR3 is CASSRGVRGYTF. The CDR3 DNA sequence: TGTGCCAGCAGTAGGGGGGTACGTGGCTACACCTTC.